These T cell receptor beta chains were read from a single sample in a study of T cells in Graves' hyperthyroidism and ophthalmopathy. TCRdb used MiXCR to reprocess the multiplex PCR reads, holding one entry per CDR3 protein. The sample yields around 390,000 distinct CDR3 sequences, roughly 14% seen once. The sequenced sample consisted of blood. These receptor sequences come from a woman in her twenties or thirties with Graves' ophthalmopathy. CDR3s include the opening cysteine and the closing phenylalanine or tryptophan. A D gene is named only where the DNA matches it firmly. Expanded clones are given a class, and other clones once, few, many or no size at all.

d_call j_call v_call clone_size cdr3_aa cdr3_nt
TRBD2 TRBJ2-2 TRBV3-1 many CASSLGTSGGRELFF TGTGCCAGCAGCCTCGGGACTAGCGGGGGGAGGGAGCTGTTTTTT
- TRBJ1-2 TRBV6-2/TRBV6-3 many CASSYSSGARGYTF TGTGCCAGCAGTTACTCCTCGGGGGCGCGGGGCTACACCTTC
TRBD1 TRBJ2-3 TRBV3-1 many CASSQDRVGSTDTQYF TGTGCCAGCAGCCAGGACAGGGTGGGAAGCACAGATACGCAGTATTTT
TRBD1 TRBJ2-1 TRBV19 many CASSLRQGNEQFF TGTGCCAGTAGTCTTCGACAGGGCAATGAGCAGTTCTTC
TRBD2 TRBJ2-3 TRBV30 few CAWTRGAGGTDTQYF TGTGCCTGGACCCGAGGAGCGGGGGGCACAGATACGCAGTATTTT
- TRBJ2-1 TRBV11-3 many CASSLRAPKGNNEQFF TGTGCCAGCAGCCTCCGGGCCCCGAAGGGGAACAATGAGCAGTTCTTC
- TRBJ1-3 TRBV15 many CATSRGYTSGNTIYF TGTGCCACCAGCAGAGGGTACACCTCTGGAAACACCATATATTTT
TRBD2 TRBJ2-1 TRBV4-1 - CASSQYTSAWVYNEQFF TGCGCCAGCAGCCAGTATACTAGCGCCTGGGTCTACAATGAGCAGTTCTTC
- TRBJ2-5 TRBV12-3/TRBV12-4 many CASSPTGRGEPQYF TGTGCCAGCAGTCCCACAGGGAGGGGAGAGCCCCAGTACTTC
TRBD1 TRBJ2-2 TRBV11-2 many CASSLASRGSYTGELFF TGTGCCAGCAGCTTAGCAAGCAGGGGGAGCTACACCGGGGAGCTGTTTTTT
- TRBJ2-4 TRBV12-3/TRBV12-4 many CASSPRLAKNIQYF TGTGCCAGCAGTCCCCGGCTAGCCAAAAACATTCAGTACTTC
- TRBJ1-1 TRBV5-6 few CASSLVLGPDFHTEAFF TGTGCCAGCAGCTTGGTACTGGGGCCCGACTTCCACACTGAAGCTTTCTTT
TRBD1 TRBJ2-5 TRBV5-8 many CASGTGPAETQYF TGTGCCAGCGGGACAGGCCCCGCGGAGACCCAGTACTTC
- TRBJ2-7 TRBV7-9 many CASSFVGSYEQYF TGTGCCAGCAGCTTCGTTGGCTCCTACGAGCAGTACTTC
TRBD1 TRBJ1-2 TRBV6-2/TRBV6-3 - CASSFPDRGGGYTF TGTGCCAGCAGTTTCCCGGACAGGGGGGGAGGCTACACCTTC
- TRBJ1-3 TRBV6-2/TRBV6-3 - CASGGSTARDGNTIYF TGTGCCAGCGGGGGTTCGACAGCAAGAGACGGAAACACCATATATTTT
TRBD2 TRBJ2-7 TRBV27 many CASSSLLAGGISYEQYF TGTGCCAGCAGTTCATTACTAGCGGGGGGGATCTCCTACGAGCAGTACTTC
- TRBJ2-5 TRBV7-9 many CASSFEGGETQYF TGTGCCAGCAGCTTCGAGGGTGGGGAGACCCAGTACTTC
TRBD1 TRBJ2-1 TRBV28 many CASSKTGVVYNEQFF TGTGCCAGCAGCAAGACAGGGGTTGTCTACAATGAGCAGTTCTTC
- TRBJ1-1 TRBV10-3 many CAISATGQNEAFF TGTGCCATCAGTGCTACAGGACAGAATGAGGCTTTCTTT
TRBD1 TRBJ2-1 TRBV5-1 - CASSLGQGTAVDEQFF TGCGCCAGCAGCTTAGGACAGGGGACGGCTGTGGATGAGCAGTTCTTC
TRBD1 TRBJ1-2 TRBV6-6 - CASSYFGLGQADGYTF TGTGCCAGCAGTTACTTCGGTCTCGGACAGGCGGATGGCTACACCTTC
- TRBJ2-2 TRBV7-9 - CVSSVTGELFF TGTGTCAGCTCCGTCACCGGGGAGCTGTTTTTT